This T cell receptor beta chain was profiled in a study of HIV-infected patients and healthy controls. Study results and limitations: HIV-infected patients shared fewer CDR3 sequences between individuals than healthy controls. With just sixteen HIV-infected individuals processed, the findings' generality was considered strongly limited.

All unsorted peripheral T cells were captured because whole blood was used without fractionation. Four of the ten uninfected healthy control donors were sampled twice, about 3 months apart. V was trimmed by 7 bases and J by 3 bases, leaving 9 bases between them. The CDR3 sequence is 11 residues long. CDR1 and CDR2 from the germline V gene are SQVTM and ANQGSEA. This clonotype was recorded many times. Its matching antigen is unknown. Approximately 510 ng RNA was reverse transcribed with alpha and beta constant-region primers. Separate chain-specific third strand synthesis with multiplexing indices produced the alpha and beta libraries. Each molecule carried a 12-nucleotide identifier made of two joined random hexamers added before amplification. In TCRdb, the 5' RACE reads were re-called with MiXCR into one record per CDR3 protein. This table has 18,000 or so distinct CDR3 sequences, around a tenth appearing once.

V is TRBV29-1 and J is TRBJ1-1; tentative D call: TRBD1 (5 bases). The specimen sequenced was blood. This receptor was obtained from an adult in good health. In DNA, the CDR3 is TGCAGCGCTGGGGCGGACACTGAAGCTTTCTTT. It yields the protein CSAGADTEAFF.